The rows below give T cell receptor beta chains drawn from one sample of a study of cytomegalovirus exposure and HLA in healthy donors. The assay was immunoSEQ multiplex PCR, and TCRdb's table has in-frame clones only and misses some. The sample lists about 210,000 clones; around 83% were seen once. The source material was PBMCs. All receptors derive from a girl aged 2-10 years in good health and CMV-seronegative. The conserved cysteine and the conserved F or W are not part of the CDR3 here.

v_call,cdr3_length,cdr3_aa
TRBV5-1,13,ASSGTDSTRQEAF
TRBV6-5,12,ASSPPTGNTEAF
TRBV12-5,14,ASGSTLQPSSYEQY
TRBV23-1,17,ASSQLLEQPPYSNQPQH
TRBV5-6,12,ASSYSISNEKLF
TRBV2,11,ASSDKRFEKLF
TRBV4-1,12,ASSQENGQETQY
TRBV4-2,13,ASSPYSGGTYEQY
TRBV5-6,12,ASSSGTISNIQY
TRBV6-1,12,ASSRQGFTDTQY
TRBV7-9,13,ASSLAETGASEAF
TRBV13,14,ASSLAGTPLTDTQY
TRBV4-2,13,ASSRASATNEKLF
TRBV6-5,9,ASRGPFEQY
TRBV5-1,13,ASSLVGTPTDTQY
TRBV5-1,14,ASSLAGGVESYGYT
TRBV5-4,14,ASSLRGGGGDYEQY
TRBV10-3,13,AIRPNLQGAYEQY
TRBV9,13,ASSVEGGQYYEQY
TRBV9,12,ASSVEVAGDTQY